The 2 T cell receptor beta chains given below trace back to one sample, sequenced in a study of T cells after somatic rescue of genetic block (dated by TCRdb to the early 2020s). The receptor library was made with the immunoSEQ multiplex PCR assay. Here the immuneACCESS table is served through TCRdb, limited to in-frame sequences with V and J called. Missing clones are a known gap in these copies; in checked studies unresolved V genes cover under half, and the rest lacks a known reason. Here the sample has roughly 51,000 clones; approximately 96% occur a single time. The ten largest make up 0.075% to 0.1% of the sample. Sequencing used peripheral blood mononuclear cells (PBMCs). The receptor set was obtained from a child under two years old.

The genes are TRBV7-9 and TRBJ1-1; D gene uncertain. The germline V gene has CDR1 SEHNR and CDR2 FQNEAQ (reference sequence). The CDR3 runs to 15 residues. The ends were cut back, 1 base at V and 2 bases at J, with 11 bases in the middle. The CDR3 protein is CASSLGLADNTEAFF. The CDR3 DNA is TGTGCCAGCAGCTTAGGCTTAGCAGATAACACTGAAGCTTTCTTT. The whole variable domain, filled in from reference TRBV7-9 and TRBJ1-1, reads DTGVSQNPRHKITKRGQNVTFRCDPISEHNRLYWYRQTLGQGPEFLTYFQNEAQLEKSRLLSDRFSAERPKGSFSTLEIQRTEQGDSAMYLCASSLGLADNTEAFFGQGTRLTVV.

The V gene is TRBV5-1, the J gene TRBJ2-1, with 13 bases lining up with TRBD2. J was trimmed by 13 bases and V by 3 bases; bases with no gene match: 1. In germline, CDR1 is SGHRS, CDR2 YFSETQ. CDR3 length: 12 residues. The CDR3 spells CASSWTSGSQFF. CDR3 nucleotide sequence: TGCGCCAGCAGCTGGACTAGCGGGAGTCAGTTCTTC.